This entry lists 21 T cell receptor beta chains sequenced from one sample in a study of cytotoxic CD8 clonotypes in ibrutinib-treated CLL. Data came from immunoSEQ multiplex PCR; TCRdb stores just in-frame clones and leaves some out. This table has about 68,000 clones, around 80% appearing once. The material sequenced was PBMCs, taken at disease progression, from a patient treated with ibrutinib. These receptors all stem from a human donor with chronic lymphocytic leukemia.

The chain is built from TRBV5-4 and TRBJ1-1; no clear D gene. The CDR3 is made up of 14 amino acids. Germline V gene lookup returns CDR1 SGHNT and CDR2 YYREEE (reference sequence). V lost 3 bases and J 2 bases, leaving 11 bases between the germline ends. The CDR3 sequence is CASSSAQLNTEAFF. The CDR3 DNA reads TGTGCCAGCAGCTCGGCACAGCTTAACACTGAAGCTTTCTTT.

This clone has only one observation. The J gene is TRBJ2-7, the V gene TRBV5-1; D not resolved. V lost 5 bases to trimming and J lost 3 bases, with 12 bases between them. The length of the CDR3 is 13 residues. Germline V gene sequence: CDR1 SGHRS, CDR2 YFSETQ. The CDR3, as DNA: TGCGCCAGCAGATCTCACAGCTACTACGAGCAGTACTTC. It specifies CASRSHSYYEQYF.

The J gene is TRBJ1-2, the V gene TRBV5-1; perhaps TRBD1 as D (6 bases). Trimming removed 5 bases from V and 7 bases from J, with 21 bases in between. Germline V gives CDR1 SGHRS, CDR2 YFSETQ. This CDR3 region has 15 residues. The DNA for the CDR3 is TGCGCCAGCAGAATTATTAGTGGGGGGCAAGTTGGCTACACCTTC. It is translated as CASRIISGGQVGYTF.

The CDR3 protein is CAWSMNSDSNQPQHF. In DNA form, the CDR3 reads TGTGCCTGGAGTATGAACAGTGATAGCAATCAGCCCCAGCATTTT. The chain has TRBV30 and TRBJ1-5; D is undetermined. V gave up 2 bases and J gave up 0 bases, with 11 bases separating them. The CDR3 contains 15 residues. CDR1 is GTSNPN and CDR2 is SVGIG in the germline V gene (reference sequence).

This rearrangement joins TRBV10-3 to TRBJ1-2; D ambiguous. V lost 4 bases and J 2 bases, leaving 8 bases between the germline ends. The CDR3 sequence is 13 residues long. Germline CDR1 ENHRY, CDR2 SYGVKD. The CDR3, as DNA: TGTGCCATCAGTGGAGGACCGAACTATGGCTACACCTTC. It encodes CAISGGPNYGYTF.

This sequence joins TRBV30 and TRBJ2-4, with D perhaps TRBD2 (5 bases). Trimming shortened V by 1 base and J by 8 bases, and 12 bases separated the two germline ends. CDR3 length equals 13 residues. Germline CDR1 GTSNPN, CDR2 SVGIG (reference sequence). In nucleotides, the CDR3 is TGTGCCTGGAGTGGAAAAGGTAGCGACATTCAGTACTTC. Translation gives CAWSGKGSDIQYF.

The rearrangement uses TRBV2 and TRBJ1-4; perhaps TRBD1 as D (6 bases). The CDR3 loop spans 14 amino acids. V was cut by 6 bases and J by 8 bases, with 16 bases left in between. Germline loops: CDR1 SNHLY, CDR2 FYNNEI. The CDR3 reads CASRKGQVGEKLFF. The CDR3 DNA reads TGTGCCAGCAGAAAGGGACAAGTAGGGGAAAAACTGTTTTTT.

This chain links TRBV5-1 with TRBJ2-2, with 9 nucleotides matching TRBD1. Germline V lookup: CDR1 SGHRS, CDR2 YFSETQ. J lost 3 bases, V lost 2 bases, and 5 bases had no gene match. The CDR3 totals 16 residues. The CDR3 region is CASSLVGQGHTGELFF. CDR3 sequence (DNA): TGCGCCAGCAGCTTAGTGGGACAGGGCCACACCGGGGAGCTGTTTTTT.

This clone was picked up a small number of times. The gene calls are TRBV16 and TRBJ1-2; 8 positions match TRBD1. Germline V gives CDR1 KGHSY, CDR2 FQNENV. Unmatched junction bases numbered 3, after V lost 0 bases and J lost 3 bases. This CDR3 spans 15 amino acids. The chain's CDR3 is CASSQSRGPDYGYTF. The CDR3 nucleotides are TGTGCCAGCAGCCAATCCAGGGGGCCTGACTATGGCTACACCTTC.

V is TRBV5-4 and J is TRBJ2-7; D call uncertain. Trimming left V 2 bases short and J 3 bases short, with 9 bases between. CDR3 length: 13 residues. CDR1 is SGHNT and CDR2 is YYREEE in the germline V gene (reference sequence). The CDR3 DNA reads TGTGCCAGCAGCTTAGGGCCAGACTACGAGCAGTACTTC. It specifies CASSLGPDYEQYF.

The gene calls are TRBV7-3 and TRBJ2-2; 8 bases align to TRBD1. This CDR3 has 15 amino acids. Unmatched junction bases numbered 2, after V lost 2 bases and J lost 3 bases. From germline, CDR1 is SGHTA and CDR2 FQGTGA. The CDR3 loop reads CASSLQGADTGELFF. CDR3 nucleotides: TGTGCCAGCAGCTTACAGGGGGCAGACACCGGGGAGCTGTTTTTT.

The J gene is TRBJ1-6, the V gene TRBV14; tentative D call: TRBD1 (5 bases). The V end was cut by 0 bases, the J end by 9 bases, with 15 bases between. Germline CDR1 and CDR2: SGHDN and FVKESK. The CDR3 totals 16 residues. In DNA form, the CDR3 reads TGTGCCAGCAGCCAAGAAAGGGGTATCCTTGGTTCACCCCTCCACTTT. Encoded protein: CASSQERGILGSPLHF.

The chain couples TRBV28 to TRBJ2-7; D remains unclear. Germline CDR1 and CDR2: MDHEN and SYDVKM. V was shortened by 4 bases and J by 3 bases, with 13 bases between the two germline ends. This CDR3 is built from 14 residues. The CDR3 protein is CASSWGNPYYEQYF. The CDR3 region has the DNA TGTGCCAGCAGTTGGGGAAACCCGTACTACGAGCAGTACTTC.

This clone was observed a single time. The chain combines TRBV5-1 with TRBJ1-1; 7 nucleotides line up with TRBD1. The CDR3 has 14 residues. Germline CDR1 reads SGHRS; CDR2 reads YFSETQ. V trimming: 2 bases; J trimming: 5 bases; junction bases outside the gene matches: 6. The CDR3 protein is CASSFQTGATEAFF. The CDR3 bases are TGCGCCAGCAGCTTCCAAACAGGGGCTACTGAAGCTTTCTTT. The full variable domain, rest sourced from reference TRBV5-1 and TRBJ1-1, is KAGVTQTPRYLIKTRGQQVTLSCSPISGHRSVSWYQQTPGQGLQFLFEYFSETQRNKGNFPGRFSGRQFSNSRSEMNVSTLELGDSALYLCASSFQTGATEAFFGQGTRLTVV.

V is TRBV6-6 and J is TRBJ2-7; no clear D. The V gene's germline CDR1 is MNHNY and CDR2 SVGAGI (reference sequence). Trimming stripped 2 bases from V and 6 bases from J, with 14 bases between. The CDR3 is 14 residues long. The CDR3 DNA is TGTGCCAGCAGTTACGATGTTGGTGCTCGCGAGCAGTACTTC. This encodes CASSYDVGAREQYF.

CDR3 DNA: TGTGCCAGCTCACGGCCGGGACTAGCGGGGTTCAATGAGCAGTTCTTC. Translation gives CASSRPGLAGFNEQFF. This chain links TRBV18 with TRBJ2-1; 13 positions agree with TRBD2. With 4 bases clipped from V and 6 bases from J, the junction kept 6 bases outside the gene matches. Germline assignment: CDR1 KGHSH and CDR2 LQKENI. The CDR3 has 16 residues.

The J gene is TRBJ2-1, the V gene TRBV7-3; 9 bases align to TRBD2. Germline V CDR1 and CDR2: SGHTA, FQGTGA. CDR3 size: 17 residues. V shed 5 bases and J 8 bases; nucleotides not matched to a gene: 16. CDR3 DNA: TGTGCCAGCAGCCTCGGGGGAGGCGGGAGGGCCATATATGAGCAGTTCTTC. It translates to CASSLGGGGRAIYEQFF.

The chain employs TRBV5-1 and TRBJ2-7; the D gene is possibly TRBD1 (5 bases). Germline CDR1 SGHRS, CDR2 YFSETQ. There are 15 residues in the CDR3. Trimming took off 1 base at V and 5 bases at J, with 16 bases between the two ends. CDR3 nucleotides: TGCGCCAGCAGCTTGCTGGGGCGTGATAGCCACGAGCAGTACTTC. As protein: CASSLLGRDSHEQYF.

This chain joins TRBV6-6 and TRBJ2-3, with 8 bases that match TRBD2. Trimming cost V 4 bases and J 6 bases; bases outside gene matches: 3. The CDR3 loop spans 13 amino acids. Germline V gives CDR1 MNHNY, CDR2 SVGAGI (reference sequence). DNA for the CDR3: TGTGCCAGCAGTTGGCGGGAGGTGGATACGCAGTATTTT. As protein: CASSWREVDTQYF.

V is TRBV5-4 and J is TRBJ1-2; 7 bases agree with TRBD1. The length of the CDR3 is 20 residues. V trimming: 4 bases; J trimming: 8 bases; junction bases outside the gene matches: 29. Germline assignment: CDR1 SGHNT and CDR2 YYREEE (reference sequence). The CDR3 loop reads CASSGESTGPPPTSEEGYTF. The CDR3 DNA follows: TGTGCCAGCAGCGGGGAATCGACAGGGCCCCCTCCTACGTCCGAAGAGGGCTACACCTTC.

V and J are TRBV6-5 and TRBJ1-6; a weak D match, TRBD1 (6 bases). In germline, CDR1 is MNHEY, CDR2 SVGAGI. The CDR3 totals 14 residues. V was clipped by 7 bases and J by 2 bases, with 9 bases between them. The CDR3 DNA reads TGTGCCAGCAAGGGGGTCACCTATAATTCACCCCTCCACTTT. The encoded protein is CASKGVTYNSPLHF.